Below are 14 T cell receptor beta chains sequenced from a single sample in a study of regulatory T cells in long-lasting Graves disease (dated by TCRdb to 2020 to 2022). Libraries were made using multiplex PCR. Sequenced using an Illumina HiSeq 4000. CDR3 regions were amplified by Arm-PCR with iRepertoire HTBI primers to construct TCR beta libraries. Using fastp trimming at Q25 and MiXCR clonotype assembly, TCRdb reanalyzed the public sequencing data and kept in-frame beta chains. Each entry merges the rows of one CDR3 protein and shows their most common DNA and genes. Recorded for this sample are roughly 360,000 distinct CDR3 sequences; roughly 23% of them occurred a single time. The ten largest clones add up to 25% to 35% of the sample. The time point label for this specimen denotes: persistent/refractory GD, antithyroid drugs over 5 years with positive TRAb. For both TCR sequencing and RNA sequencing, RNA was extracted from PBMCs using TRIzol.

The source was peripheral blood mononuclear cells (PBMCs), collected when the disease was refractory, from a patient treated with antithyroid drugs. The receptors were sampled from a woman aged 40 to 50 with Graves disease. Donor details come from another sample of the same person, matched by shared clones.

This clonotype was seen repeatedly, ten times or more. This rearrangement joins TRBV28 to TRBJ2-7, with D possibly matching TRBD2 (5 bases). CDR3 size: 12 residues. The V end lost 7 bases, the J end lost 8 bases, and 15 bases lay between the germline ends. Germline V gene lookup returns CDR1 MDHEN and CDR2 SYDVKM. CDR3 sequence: CASMSISAQQYF. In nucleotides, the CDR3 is TGTGCCAGCATGAGTATTAGCGCCCAGCAGTACTTC.

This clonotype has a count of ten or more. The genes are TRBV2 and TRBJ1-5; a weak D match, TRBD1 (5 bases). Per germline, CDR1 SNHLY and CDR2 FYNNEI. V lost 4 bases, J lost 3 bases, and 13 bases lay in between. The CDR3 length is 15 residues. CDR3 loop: CASSVLGEVNQPQHF. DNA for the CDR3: TGTGCCAGCAGTGTTCTGGGGGAGGTCAATCAGCCCCAGCATTTT.

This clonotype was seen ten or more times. DNA of the CDR3: TGTGCCAGCAACCGACACAGCTCCTACGAGCAGTACTTC. It specifies CASNRHSSYEQYF. V is TRBV28 and J is TRBJ2-7; no reliable D call. There are 13 residues in the CDR3. V was shortened by 7 bases and J by 0 bases, with 10 bases between the two germline ends. Per germline, CDR1 MDHEN and CDR2 SYDVKM.

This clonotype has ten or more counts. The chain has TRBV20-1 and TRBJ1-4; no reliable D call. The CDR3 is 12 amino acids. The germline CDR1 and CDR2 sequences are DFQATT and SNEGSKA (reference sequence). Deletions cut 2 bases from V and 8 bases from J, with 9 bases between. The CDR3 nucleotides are TGCAGTGCTAGACGGGGTTTGGAAAAACTGTTTTTT. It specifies CSARRGLEKLFF.

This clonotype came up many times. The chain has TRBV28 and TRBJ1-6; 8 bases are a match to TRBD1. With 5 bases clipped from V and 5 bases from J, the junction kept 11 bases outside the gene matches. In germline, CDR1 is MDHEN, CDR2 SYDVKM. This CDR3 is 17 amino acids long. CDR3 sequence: CASSILQGGLDNSPLHF. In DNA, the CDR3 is TGTGCCAGCAGTATTCTACAGGGGGGCTTGGATAATTCACCCCTCCACTTT.

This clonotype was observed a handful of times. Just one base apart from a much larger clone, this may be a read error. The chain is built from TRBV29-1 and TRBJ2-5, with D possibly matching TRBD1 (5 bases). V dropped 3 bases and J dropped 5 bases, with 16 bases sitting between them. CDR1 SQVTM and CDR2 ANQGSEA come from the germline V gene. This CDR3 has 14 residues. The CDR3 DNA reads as TGCAGCGTTGAGGGTCAAACAGGTGTGGAGACCCAGTACTTC. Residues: CSVEGQTGVETQYF. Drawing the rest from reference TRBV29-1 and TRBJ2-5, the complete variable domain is SAVISQKPSRDICQRGTSLTIQCQVDSQVTMMFWYRQQPGQSLTLIATANQGSEATYESGFVIDKFPISRPNLTFSTLTVSNMSPEDSSIYLCSVEGQTGVETQYFGPGTRLLVL.

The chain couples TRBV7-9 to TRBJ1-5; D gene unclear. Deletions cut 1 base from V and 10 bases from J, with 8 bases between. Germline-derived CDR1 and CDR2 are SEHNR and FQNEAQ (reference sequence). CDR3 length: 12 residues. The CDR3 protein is CASSLDRKPQHF. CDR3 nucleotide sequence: TGTGCCAGCAGCTTAGACCGGAAACCCCAGCATTTT.

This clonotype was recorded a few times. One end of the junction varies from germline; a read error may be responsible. CDR3 bases: TGTACCAGCAGCCAACAGGGTGAAGCTTTCTTT. This encodes CTSSQQGEAFF. The chain recombines TRBV3-1 with TRBJ1-1, with a weak D call TRBD1 (6 bases). Germline V gene data show CDR1 as LGHDT and CDR2 as YNNKEL (reference sequence). CDR3 length: 11 amino acids. Full variable domain (rest looked up from reference TRBV3-1 and TRBJ1-1): DTAVSQTPKYLVTQMGNDKSIKCEQNLGHDTMYWYKQDSKKFLKIMFSYNNKELIINETVPNRFSPKSPDKAHLNLHINSLELGDSAVYFCTSSQQGEAFFGQGTRLTVV.

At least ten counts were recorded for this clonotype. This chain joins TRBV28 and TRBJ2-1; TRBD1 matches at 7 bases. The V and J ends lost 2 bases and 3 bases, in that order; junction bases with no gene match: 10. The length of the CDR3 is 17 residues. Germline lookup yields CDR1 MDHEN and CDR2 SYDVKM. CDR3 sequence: CASSLRPETGLYNEQFF. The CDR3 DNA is TGTGCCAGCAGTTTAAGACCCGAGACAGGGCTCTACAATGAGCAGTTCTTC.

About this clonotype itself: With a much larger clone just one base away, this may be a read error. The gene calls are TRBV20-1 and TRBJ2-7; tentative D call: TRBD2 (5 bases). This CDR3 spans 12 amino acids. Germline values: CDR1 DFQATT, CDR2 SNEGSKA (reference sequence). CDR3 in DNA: TGCAGTGCTTCTGGACTCGACTACGGGCAGTACTTC. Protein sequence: CSASGLDYGQYF.

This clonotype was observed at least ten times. The CDR3 reads CASSPRQGPYEQYF. The CDR3 bases are TGTGCCAGCAGTCCACGGCAGGGACCCTACGAGCAGTACTTC. V usage is TRBV27 and J usage is TRBJ2-7; the D gene could be TRBD1 or TRBD2 (5 bases each). Germline V gene sequence: CDR1 MNHEY, CDR2 SMNVEV (reference sequence). CDR3 length: 14 residues. V was trimmed by 5 bases and J by 2 bases, leaving 13 bases between them.

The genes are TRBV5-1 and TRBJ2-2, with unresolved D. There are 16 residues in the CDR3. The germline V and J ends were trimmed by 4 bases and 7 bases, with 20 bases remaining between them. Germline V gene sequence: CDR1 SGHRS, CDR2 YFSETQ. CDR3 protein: CASSLTGSEHVGELFF. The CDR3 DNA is TGCGCCAGCAGCCTAACCGGGTCAGAACATGTCGGGGAGCTGTTTTTT.

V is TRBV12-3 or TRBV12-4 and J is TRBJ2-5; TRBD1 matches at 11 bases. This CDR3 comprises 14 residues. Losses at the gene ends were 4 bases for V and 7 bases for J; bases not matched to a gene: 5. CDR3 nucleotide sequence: TGTGCCAGCAGTTACGTGGGACAGGGGGGGACCCAGTACTTC. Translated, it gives CASSYVGQGGTQYF.

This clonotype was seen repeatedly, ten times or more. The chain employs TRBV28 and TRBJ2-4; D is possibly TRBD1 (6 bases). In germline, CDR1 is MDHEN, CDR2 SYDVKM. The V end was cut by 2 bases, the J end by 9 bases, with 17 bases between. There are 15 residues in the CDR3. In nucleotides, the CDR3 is TGTGCCAGCAGTTTAATTACAGGGCCCGCTGCCATTCAGTACTTC. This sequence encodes CASSLITGPAAIQYF.